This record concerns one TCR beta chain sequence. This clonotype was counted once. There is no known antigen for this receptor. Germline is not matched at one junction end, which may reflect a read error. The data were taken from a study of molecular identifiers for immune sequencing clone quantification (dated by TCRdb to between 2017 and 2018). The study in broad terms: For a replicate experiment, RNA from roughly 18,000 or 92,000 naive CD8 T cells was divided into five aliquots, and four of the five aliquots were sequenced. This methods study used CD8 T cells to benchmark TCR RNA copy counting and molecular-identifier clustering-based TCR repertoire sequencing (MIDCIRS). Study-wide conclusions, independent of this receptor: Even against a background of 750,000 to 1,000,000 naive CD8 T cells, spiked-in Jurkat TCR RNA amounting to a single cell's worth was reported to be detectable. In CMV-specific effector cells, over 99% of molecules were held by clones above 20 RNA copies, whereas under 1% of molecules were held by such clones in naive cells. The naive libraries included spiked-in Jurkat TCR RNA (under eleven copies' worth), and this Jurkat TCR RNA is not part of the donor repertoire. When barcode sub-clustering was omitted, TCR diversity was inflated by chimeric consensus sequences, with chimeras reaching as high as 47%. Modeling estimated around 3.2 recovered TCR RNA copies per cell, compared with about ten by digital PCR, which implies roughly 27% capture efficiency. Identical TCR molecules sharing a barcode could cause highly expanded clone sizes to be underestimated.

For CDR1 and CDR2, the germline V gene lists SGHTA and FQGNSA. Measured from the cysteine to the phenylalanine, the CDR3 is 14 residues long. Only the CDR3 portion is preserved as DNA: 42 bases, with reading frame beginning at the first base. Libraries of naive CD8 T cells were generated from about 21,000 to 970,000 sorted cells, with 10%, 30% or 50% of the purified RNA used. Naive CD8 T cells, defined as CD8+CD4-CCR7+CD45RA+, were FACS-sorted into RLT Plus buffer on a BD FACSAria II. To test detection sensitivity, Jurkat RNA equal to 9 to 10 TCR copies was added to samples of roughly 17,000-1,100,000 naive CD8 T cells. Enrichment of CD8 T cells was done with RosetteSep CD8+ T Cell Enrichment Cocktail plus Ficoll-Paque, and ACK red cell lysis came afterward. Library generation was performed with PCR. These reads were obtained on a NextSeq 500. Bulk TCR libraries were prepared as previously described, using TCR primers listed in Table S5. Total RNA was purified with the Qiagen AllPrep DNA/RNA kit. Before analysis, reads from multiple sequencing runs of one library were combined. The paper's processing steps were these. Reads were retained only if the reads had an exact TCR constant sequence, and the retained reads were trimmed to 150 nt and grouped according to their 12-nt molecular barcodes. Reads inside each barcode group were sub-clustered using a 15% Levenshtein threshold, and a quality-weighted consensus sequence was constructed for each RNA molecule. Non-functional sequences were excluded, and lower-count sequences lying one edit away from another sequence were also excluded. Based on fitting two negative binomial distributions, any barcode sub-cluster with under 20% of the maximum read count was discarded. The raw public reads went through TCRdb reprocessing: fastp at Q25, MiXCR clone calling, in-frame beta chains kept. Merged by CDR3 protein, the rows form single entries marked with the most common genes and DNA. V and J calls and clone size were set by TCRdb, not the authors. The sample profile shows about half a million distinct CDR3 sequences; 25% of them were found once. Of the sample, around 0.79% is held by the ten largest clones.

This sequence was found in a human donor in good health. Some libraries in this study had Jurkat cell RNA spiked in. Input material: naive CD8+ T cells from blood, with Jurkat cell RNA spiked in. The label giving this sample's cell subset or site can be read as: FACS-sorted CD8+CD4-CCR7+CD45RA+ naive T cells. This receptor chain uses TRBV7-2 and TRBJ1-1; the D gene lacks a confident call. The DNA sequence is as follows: TGTGCCTGCAGCTTCTCGGAACCCCTAACTGAAGCTTTCTTT. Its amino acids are CACSFSEPLTEAFF.